These T cell receptor beta chains were read from a single sample in a study of PD-L1 blockade in urothelial cancer. The protocol was immunoSEQ multiplex PCR, while the TCRdb copy is restricted to in-frame clones and leaves out a portion. The sample records 30,000 to 50,000 clones, roughly 92% being singletons. The starting material was PBMCs, obtained around atezolizumab (anti-PD-L1) treatment. The origin of the receptors is a woman in her sixties with urothelial cancer. CDR3s include the opening cysteine and the closing phenylalanine or tryptophan. A D gene is named only where the DNA matches it firmly. Clone size is not always given. Where it is, it says once, few, many or a class for expanded clones.

-	TRBV5-1	TRBD2	TRBJ2-2	CASSLSGRRFTGELFF	TGCGCCAGCAGCTTAAGCGGGAGGAGATTCACCGGGGAGCTGTTTTTT
-	TRBV5-1	TRBD2	TRBJ2-7	CASSLGLAPSYEQYF	TGCGCCAGCAGCCTGGGACTAGCTCCTTCCTACGAGCAGTACTTC
-	TRBV19	-	TRBJ2-3	CATGLSTDTQYF	TGTGCCACAGGACTAAGCACAGATACGCAGTATTTT
-	TRBV7-2	TRBD2	TRBJ2-2	CASSPLGSGRRYTGELFF	TGTGCCAGCAGCCCCCTAGGAAGCGGGAGACGCTACACCGGGGAGCTGTTTTTT
-	TRBV29-1	TRBD1	TRBJ2-2	CSVGQGPGELFF	TGCAGCGTGGGACAGGGGCCCGGGGAGCTGTTTTTT
once	TRBV2	TRBD1	TRBJ1-4	CASRRTGGTNEKLFF	TGTGCCAGCAGGAGGACAGGGGGAACTAATGAAAAACTGTTTTTT
-	TRBV7-2	TRBD1	TRBJ2-7	CASRPPTGGYEQYF	TGTGCCAGCCGCCCCCCCACAGGGGGATACGAGCAGTACTTC
once	TRBV7-2	TRBD2	TRBJ2-3	CASSLGYGGRRGTQYF	TGTGCCAGCAGCTTAGGATATGGCGGGAGAAGGGGTACGCAGTATTTT
-	TRBV19	TRBD1	TRBJ2-2	CASTPIGTGSGTGELFF	TGTGCCAGCACTCCCATCGGGACAGGGTCTGGCACCGGGGAGCTGTTTTTT
-	TRBV7-2	-	TRBJ1-4	CASSLRQNNEKLFF	TGTGCCAGCAGCTTAAGACAGAATAATGAAAAACTGTTTTTT
-	TRBV28	TRBD1	TRBJ2-7	CASARPGQGIYEQYF	TGTGCCAGCGCGAGACCGGGACAGGGGATTTACGAGCAGTACTTC
-	TRBV7-2	TRBD2	TRBJ2-7	CASRPGTSGRYEQYF	TGTGCCAGCAGGCCTGGGACTAGCGGGAGGTACGAGCAGTACTTC
-	TRBV5-4	TRBD2	TRBJ2-4	CASSTGGAPKNIQYF	TGTGCCAGCAGCACGGGAGGGGCCCCCAAAAACATTCAGTACTTC
-	TRBV5-3	TRBD2	TRBJ2-1	CARSKRLAGLYNEQFF	TGTGCCAGAAGCAAAAGACTAGCGGGGCTCTACAATGAGCAGTTCTTC
-	TRBV29-1	-	TRBJ2-7	CSVQEGQTQAGEQYF	TGCAGCGTGCAAGAGGGGCAGACCCAAGCGGGCGAGCAGTACTTC
-	TRBV5-4	TRBD1	TRBJ1-1	CASSSRQGKRTEAFF	TGTGCCAGCAGCTCACGACAGGGGAAGCGGACTGAAGCTTTCTTT
-	TRBV2	TRBD1	TRBJ2-5	CASSEDRGKQETQYF	TGTGCCAGCAGTGAAGACAGGGGAAAGCAAGAGACCCAGTACTTC
-	TRBV9	TRBD1	TRBJ1-2	CASSTQGAQGYGYTF	TGTGCCAGCAGCACCCAGGGGGCTCAGGGCTATGGCTACACCTTC
-	TRBV6-1	-	TRBJ2-4	CASRVTGLAKNIQYF	TGTGCCAGCAGGGTGACAGGACTAGCCAAAAACATTCAGTACTTC
-	TRBV28	-	TRBJ1-1	CASSITGDTEAFF	TGTGCCAGCAGCATTACAGGAGACACTGAAGCTTTCTTT
once	TRBV29-1	-	TRBJ2-7	CSVVLTSRSSYEQYF	TGCAGCGTTGTTTTGACCTCGAGGAGCTCCTACGAGCAGTACTTC
-	TRBV28	TRBD1	TRBJ1-1	CASVASYRGKEAFF	TGTGCCAGCGTCGCCTCCTACAGGGGAAAGGAAGCTTTCTTT
-	TRBV27	TRBD1	TRBJ1-2	CASRPLGQANYGYTF	TGTGCCAGCAGACCTCTTGGACAGGCTAACTATGGCTACACCTTC
-	TRBV5-1	-	TRBJ1-4	CASSPDTLNEKLFF	TGCGCCAGCAGCCCTGACACTTTAAATGAAAAACTGTTTTTT
-	TRBV28	-	TRBJ2-5	CASSAGAGQETQYF	TGTGCCAGCAGCGCGGGGGCAGGGCAAGAGACCCAGTACTTC
-	TRBV5-1	TRBD2	TRBJ2-3	CASSLGATSVTDTQYF	TGCGCCAGCAGCTTGGGCGCGACTAGCGTCACAGATACGCAGTATTTT
few	TRBV5-4	-	TRBJ2-3	CASSFVGGSPTSSTDTQYF	TGTGCCAGCAGCTTCGTGGGGGGATCCCCTACCTCTAGCACAGATACGCAGTATTTT
-	TRBV13	TRBD2	TRBJ2-7	CASSLGTVLAEGTHEQYF	TGTGCCAGCAGCTTAGGTACAGTACTAGCGGAGGGCACTCACGAGCAGTACTTC
-	TRBV18	TRBD2	TRBJ2-3	CASSPLAGRSTDTQYF	TGTGCCAGCTCACCACTAGCGGGGAGGAGCACAGATACGCAGTATTTT
-	TRBV6-5	-	TRBJ1-1	CASSYGGENTEAFF	TGTGCCAGCAGTTACGGGGGGGAGAACACTGAAGCTTTCTTT
-	TRBV5-6	TRBD2	TRBJ2-3	CASSLVVTWTSGRADTQYF	TGTGCCAGCAGCTTGGTCGTGACTTGGACTAGCGGGAGGGCTGATACGCAGTATTTT
-	TRBV6-6	-	TRBJ2-3	CASSYSELGTDTQYF	TGTGCCAGCAGTTACTCCGAGCTCGGCACAGATACGCAGTATTTT
once	TRBV6-6	-	TRBJ2-7	CASSYGAGRATYEQYF	TGTGCCAGCAGTTACGGGGCGGGACGAGCGACCTACGAGCAGTACTTC
-	TRBV9	TRBD1	TRBJ2-1	CASSETGFAYNEQFF	TGTGCCAGCAGTGAGACAGGGTTCGCCTACAATGAGCAGTTCTTC
-	TRBV7-2	-	TRBJ2-7	CASSYLRQKLALEQYF	TGTGCCAGCAGCTACCTTCGACAAAAGCTGGCCCTCGAGCAGTACTTC
-	TRBV6-5	-	TRBJ2-1	CASSLIWRDEQFF	TGTGCCAGCAGTTTAATATGGCGGGATGAGCAGTTCTTC
-	TRBV5-1	TRBD2	TRBJ2-5	CASSFLAGVETQYF	TGCGCCAGCAGCTTCCTAGCGGGAGTTGAGACCCAGTACTTC
-	TRBV7-3	-	TRBJ2-2	CASSLLPGSATGELFF	TGTGCCAGCAGCTTATTGCCAGGGTCGGCCACCGGGGAGCTGTTTTTT
-	TRBV28	-	TRBJ2-7	CASSPSLSYEQYF	TGTGCCAGCAGTCCGAGCTTATCCTACGAGCAGTACTTC
-	TRBV4-2	-	TRBJ2-1	CASSQDEEGSSPNEQFF	TGTGCCAGCAGCCAAGATGAGGAGGGATCATCCCCCAATGAGCAGTTCTTC
-	TRBV2	-	TRBJ2-7	CASYAGSSPYEQYF	TGTGCCAGTTACGCGGGTTCGTCCCCCTACGAGCAGTACTTC
few	TRBV28	-	TRBJ1-3	CASSPSDSSGNTIYF	TGTGCCAGCAGTCCTTCCGACAGCTCTGGAAACACCATATATTTT